This is a list of T cell receptor beta chains from one sample in a study of blood T cell repertoires in COVID-19. Produced via immunoSEQ multiplex PCR; TCRdb's table is partial and in-frame only. Among hundreds of thousands of clones listed, 88% were seen once. Source material: peripheral blood. These receptors all stem from a woman aged 40 to 50 who had recovered from COVID-19. The CDR3 runs from the conserved cysteine through the conserved F or W. D genes are given only for firm matches.

D gene: TRBD2; V gene: TRBV9; J gene: TRBJ2-2; CDR3 DNA: TGTGCCAGCAGCCCCAGCGGGAGGGCCCGGGGGATCACCGGGGAGCTGTTTTTT; CDR3 protein: CASSPSGRARGITGELFF
D gene: TRBD1; V gene: TRBV30; J gene: TRBJ1-5; CDR3 DNA: TGTGCCTTCGGGACAGGGCCAAATCAGCCCCAGCATTTT; CDR3 protein: CAFGTGPNQPQHF
D gene: TRBD1; V gene: TRBV7-9; J gene: TRBJ2-7; CDR3 DNA: TGTGCCAGCAGCCCGGGACAGGGGGCTTCCGAGCAGTACTTC; CDR3 protein: CASSPGQGASEQYF
D gene: .; V gene: TRBV5-5; J gene: TRBJ2-7; CDR3 DNA: TGTGCCAGCAGCCCCGGTGGCTACGAGCAGTACTTC; CDR3 protein: CASSPGGYEQYF
D gene: TRBD1; V gene: TRBV14; J gene: TRBJ1-4; CDR3 DNA: TGTGCCAGCAGCCAACAGGGGGCAGGGTCGGAAAAACTGTTTTTT; CDR3 protein: CASSQQGAGSEKLFF
D gene: .; V gene: TRBV30; J gene: TRBJ2-7; CDR3 DNA: TGTGCCTGGAGTGGGAGGGCCGAGCAGTACTTC; CDR3 protein: CAWSGRAEQYF
D gene: .; V gene: TRBV3-1/TRBV3-2; J gene: TRBJ1-2; CDR3 DNA: TGTGCCAGCAGCCCTTCTAACTATGGCTACACCTTC; CDR3 protein: CASSPSNYGYTF
D gene: .; V gene: TRBV7-9; J gene: TRBJ1-5; CDR3 DNA: TGTGCCAGCAGCTTAGCTGCGGATCAGCCCCAGCATTTT; CDR3 protein: CASSLAADQPQHF
D gene: TRBD2; V gene: TRBV25-1; J gene: TRBJ2-5; CDR3 DNA: TGTGCCAGCAGTGATGGTGGTAGCGGGAGGGGCCAAGAGACCCAGTACTTC; CDR3 protein: CASSDGGSGRGQETQYF
D gene: .; V gene: TRBV6-5; J gene: TRBJ2-7; CDR3 DNA: TGTGCCAGCAGCCCCACACTAGTCCGCTCCTACGAGCAGTACTTC; CDR3 protein: CASSPTLVRSYEQYF
D gene: .; V gene: TRBV7-3; J gene: TRBJ2-3; CDR3 DNA: TGTGCCAGCAACCGGGGACTTTTGGATACGCAGTATTTT; CDR3 protein: CASNRGLLDTQYF
D gene: .; V gene: TRBV4-1; J gene: TRBJ1-4; CDR3 DNA: TGCGCCAGCAGCCAACCGGACAGAACTGAAAAACTGTTTTTT; CDR3 protein: CASSQPDRTEKLFF
D gene: .; V gene: TRBV30; J gene: TRBJ1-4; CDR3 DNA: TGTGCCTGGAGTGTAGGGGGAACAACTAATGAAAAACTGTTTTTT; CDR3 protein: CAWSVGGTTNEKLFF
D gene: .; V gene: TRBV9; J gene: TRBJ1-6; CDR3 DNA: TGTGCCAGCAGCGTAGTTCCGGATAATTCACCCCTCCACTTT; CDR3 protein: CASSVVPDNSPLHF
D gene: .; V gene: TRBV21-1; J gene: TRBJ1-1; CDR3 DNA: TGTGCCAGCACCAAATGGGGCAGGATGAACACTGAAGCTTTCTTT; CDR3 protein: CASTKWGRMNTEAFF